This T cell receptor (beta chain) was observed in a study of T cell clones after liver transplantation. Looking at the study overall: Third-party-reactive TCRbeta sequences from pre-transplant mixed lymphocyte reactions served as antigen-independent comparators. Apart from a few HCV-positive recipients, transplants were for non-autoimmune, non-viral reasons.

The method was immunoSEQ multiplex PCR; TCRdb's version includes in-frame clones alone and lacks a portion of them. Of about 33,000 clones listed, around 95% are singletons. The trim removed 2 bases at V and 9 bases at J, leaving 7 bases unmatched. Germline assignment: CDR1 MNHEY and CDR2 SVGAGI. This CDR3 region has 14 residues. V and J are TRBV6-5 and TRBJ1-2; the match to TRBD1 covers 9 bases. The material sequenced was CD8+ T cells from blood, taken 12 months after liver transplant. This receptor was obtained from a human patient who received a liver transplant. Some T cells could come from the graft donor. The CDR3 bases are TGTGCCAGCAGTTACGGGGACAGGGATCCTTGCTACACCTTC. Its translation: CASSYGDRDPCYTF.